This T cell receptor (beta chain) was sequenced during a study of blood T cell repertoires in COVID-19. Turning to the study itself: In each case, the material was cDNA or gDNA derived from T cells, B-cell-depleted T cells, or PBMCs.

Trimming stripped 0 bases from V and 1 base from J, with 9 bases between. CDR3 length: 15 amino acids. Germline CDR1 is LGHDT and CDR2 is YNNKEL (reference sequence). Participants reported their clinical history, and cohort assignment relied on those reports. Among Cohort 3 donors, those recovered had two negative PCRs, clearance, or symptom resolution. As originally analysed: Quantification of nucleated cells was approximated via reference gene primer amplification. Clones were sequenced by immunoSEQ multiplex PCR, and TCRdb holds only the in-frame ones, with some missing. The DNA was the basis for D and trimming; V, J and clone size are from that table. Of approximately 200,000 clones listed, 85% are singletons.

The sequence was collected from a man aged 40-50 years who had recovered from COVID-19. Sequences were obtained from PBMCs or T cells enriched from blood (not recorded which). The V and J genes are TRBV3-1 (or the pseudogene TRBV3-2) and TRBJ1-2, with D possibly matching TRBD1 (6 bases). The CDR3 coding sequence is TGTGCCAGCAGCCAAGATGGGACACTTAACTATGGCTACACCTTC. This gives the protein CASSQDGTLNYGYTF.